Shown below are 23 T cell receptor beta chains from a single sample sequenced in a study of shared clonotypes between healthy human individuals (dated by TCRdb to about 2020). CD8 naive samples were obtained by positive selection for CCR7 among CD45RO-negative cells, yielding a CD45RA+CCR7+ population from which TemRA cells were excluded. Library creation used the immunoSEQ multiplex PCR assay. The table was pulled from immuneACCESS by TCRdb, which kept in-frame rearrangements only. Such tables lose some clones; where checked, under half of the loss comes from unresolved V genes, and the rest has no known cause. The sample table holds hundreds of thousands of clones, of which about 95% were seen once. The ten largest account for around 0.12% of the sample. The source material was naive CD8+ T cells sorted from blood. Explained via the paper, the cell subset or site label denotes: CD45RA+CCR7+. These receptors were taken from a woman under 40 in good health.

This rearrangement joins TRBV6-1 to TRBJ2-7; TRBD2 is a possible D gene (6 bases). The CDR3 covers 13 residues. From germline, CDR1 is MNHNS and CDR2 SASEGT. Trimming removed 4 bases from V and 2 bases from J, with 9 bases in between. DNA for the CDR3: TGTGCCAGCAGTGCGTCTAGCGCCTACGAGCAGTACTTC. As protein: CASSASSAYEQYF.

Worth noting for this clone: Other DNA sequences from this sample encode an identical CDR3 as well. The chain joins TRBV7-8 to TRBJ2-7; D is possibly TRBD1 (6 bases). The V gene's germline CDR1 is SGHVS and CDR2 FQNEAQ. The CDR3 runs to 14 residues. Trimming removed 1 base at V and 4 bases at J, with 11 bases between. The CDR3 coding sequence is TGTGCCAGCAGCTTAGGGGGGACATCGTACGAGCAGTACTTC. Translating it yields CASSLGGTSYEQYF.

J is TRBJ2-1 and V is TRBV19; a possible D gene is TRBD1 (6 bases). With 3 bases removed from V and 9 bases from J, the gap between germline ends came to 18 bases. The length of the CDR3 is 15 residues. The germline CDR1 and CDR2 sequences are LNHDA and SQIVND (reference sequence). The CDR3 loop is CASSIFAEGHSEQFF. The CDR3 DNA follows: TGTGCCAGTAGTATCTTTGCAGAGGGACACAGTGAGCAGTTCTTC.

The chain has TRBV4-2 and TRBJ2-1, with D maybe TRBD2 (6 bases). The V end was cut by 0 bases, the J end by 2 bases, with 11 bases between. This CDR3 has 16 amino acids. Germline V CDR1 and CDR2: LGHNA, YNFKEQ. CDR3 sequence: CASSQDGAGTYNEQFF. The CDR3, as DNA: TGTGCCAGCAGCCAAGATGGGGCGGGGACCTACAATGAGCAGTTCTTC.

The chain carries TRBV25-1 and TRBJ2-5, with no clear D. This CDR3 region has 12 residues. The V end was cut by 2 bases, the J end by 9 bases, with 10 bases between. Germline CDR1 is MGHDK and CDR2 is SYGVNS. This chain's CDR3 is CASSEQALAQYF. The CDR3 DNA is TGTGCCAGCAGTGAACAGGCACTGGCCCAGTACTTC.

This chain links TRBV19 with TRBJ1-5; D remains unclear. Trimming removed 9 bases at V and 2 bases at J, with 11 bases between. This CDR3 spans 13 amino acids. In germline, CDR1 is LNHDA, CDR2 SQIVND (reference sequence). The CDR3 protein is CASVGRGNQPQHF. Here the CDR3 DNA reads TGTGCCAGCGTTGGTCGGGGCAATCAGCCCCAGCATTTT.

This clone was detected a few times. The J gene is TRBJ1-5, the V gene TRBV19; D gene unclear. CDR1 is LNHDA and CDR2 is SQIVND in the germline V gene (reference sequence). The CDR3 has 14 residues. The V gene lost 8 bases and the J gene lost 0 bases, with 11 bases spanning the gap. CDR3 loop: CASDLGYSNQPQHF. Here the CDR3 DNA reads TGTGCCAGTGATCTCGGATATAGCAATCAGCCCCAGCATTTT.

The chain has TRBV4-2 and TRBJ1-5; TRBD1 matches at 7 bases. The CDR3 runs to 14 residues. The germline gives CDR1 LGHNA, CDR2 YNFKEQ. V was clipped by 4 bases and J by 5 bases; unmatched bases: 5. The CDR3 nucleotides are TGTGCCAGCAGCCCGGGACAGCTGGATCAGCCCCAGCATTTT. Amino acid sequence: CASSPGQLDQPQHF.

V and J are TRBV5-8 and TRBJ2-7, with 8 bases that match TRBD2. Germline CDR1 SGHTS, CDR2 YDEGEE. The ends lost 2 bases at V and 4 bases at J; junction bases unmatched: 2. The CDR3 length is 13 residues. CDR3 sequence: CASSLSGRYEQYF. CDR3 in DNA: TGTGCCAGCAGCTTAAGCGGGAGATACGAGCAGTACTTC.

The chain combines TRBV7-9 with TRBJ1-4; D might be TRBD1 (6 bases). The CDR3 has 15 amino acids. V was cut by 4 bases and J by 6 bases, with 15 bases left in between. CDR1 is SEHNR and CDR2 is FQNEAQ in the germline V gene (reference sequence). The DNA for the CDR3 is TGTGCCAGCAGCTCTGCCTGGGGGGCTGATGAAAAACTGTTTTTT. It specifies CASSSAWGADEKLFF.

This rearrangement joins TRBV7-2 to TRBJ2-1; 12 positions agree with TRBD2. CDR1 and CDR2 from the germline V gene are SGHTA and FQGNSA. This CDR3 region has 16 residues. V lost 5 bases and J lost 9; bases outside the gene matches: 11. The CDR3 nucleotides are TGTGCCAGCAGCCGCGTTCTAGCGGGAGGGCCTAGTGAGCAGTTCTTC. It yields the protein CASSRVLAGGPSEQFF.

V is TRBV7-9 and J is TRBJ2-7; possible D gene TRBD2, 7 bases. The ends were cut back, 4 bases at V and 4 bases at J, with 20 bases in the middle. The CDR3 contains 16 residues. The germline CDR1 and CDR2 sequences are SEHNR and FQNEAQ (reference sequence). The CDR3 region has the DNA TGTGCCAGCAGCTCGAGCAGGGGCGGGAGAGGTTACGAGCAGTACTTC. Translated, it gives CASSSSRGGRGYEQYF.

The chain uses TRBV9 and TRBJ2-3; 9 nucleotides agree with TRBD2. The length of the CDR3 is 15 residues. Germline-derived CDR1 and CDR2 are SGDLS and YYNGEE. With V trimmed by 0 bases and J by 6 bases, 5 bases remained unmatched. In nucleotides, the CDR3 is TGTGCCAGCAGCGTAGCGGGACTAGCTGCCGATACGCAGTATTTT. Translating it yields CASSVAGLAADTQYF.

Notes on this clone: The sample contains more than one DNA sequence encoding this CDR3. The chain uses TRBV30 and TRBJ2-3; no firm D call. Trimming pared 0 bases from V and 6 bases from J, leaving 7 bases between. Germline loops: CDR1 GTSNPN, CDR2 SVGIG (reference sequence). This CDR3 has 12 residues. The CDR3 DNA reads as TGTGCCTGGAGTGTATCTTCCGATACGCAGTATTTT. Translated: CAWSVSSDTQYF.

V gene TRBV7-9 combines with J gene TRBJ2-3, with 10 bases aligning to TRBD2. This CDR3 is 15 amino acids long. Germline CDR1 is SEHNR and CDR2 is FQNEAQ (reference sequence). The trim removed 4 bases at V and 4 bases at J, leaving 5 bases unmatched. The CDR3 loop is CASSSPSGGADTQYF. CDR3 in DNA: TGTGCCAGCAGCTCTCCTAGCGGGGGAGCAGATACGCAGTATTTT.

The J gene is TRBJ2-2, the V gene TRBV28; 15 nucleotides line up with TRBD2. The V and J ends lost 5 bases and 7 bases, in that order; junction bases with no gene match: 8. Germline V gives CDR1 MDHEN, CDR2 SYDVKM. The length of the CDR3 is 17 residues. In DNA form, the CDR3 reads TGTGCCAGCAGTGGAGGACTAGCGGGAGGGCCTAGCGGGGAGCTGTTTTTT. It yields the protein CASSGGLAGGPSGELFF.

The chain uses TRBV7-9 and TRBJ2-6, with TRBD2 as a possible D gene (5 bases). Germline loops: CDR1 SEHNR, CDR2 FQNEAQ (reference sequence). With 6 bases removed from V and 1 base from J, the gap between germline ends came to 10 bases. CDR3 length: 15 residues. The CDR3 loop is CASRPRDSGANVLTF. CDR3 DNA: TGTGCCAGCAGACCACGGGATTCTGGGGCCAACGTCCTGACTTTC.

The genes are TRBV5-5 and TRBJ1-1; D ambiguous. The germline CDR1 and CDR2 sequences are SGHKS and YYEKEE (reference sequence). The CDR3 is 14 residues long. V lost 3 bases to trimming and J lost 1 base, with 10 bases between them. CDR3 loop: CASSSLHANTEAFF. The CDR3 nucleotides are TGTGCCAGCAGCTCCCTACACGCGAACACTGAAGCTTTCTTT. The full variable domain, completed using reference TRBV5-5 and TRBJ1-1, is DAGVTQSPTHLIKTRGQQVTLRCSPISGHKSVSWYQQVLGQGPQFIFQYYEKEERGRGNFPDRFSARQFPNYSSELNVNALLLGDSALYLCASSSLHANTEAFFGQGTRLTVV.

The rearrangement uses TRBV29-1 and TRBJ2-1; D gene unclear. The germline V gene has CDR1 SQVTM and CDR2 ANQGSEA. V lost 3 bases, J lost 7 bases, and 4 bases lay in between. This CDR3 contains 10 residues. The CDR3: CSVDGNEQFF. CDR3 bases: TGCAGCGTTGATGGGAATGAGCAGTTCTTC.

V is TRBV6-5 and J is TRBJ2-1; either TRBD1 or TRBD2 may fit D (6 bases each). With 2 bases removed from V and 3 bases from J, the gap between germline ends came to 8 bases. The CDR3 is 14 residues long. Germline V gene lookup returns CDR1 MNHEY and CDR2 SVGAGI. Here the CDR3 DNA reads TGTGCCAGCAGTTACCGGGGGCGCTACAATGAGCAGTTCTTC. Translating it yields CASSYRGRYNEQFF.

CDR3 coding DNA: TGTGCCACCAGCGCAGAGAACACTGAAGCTTTCTTT. Translating it yields CATSAENTEAFF. The chain recombines TRBV15 with TRBJ1-1; D not resolved. CDR1 LNHNV and CDR2 YYDKDF come from the germline V gene (reference sequence). Trimming cost V 5 bases and J 1 base, with 5 bases left between them. The CDR3 totals 12 residues.

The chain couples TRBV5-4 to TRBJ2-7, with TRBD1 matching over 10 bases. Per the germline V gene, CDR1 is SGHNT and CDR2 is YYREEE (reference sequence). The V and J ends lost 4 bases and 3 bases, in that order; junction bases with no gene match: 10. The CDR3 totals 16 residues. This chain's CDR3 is CASSRRGTGAFYEQYF. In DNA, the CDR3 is TGTGCCAGCAGCAGACGAGGGACAGGGGCCTTCTACGAGCAGTACTTC.

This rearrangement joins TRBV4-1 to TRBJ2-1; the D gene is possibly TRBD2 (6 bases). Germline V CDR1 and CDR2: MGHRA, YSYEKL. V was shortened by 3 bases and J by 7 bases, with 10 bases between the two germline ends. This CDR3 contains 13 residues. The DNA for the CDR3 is TGCGCCAGCAGCCAGGGACTTGGTAATGAGCAGTTCTTC. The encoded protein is CASSQGLGNEQFF.